The present T cell receptor (beta chain) was sequenced within a study of shared clonotypes between healthy human individuals. Points from the study as a whole: Sampling involved blood alone; tissue repertoires likely differ.

Sequencing was at deep level. Each replicate PCR on the sorted subsets used about 220 ng DNA (around 30,000 T cell genomes). TCRdb's copy holds only in-frame clones and misses some; the assay was immunoSEQ multiplex PCR. The sample yields some 2.4 million clones, 93% seen once. As to this clone: Its antigen is unknown.

CDR1 is SGHTS, CDR2 YDEGEE, per germline. V was trimmed by 2 bases and J by 1 base, leaving 9 bases between them. The CDR3 consists of 14 residues. Sequencing input: naive CD4+ T cells from PBMCs. Documented subset: CD45RA+ positively selected. The genes are TRBV5-8 and TRBJ1-2; D ambiguous. The TCR originated in a young man in good health. Some clones in this sample may be carry-over from other donors' samples. The DNA for the CDR3 is TGTGCCAGCAGCTTAAGAGGCCTTAACTATGGCTACACCTTC. This translates into CASSLRGLNYGYTF.